One and the same sample provided the 24 T cell receptor beta chains below, sequenced in a study of T cell responses to AZD1222 COVID-19 vaccine. Libraries were prepared by immunoSEQ multiplex PCR; TCRdb keeps only in-frame clonotypes and omits some of them. The sample has approximately 100,000 clones, over 90% seen once; the top ten hold roughly 5%. The sample was peripheral blood, taken on day 0 of AZD1222 vaccination. The receptor set was obtained from an adult in good health.

This chain links TRBV5-4 with TRBJ1-1; no clear D gene. Trimming stripped 0 bases from V and 0 bases from J, with 9 bases between. This CDR3 is 15 amino acids long. Germline-derived CDR1 and CDR2 are SGHNT and YYREEE (reference sequence). DNA of the CDR3: TGTGCCAGCAGCTTGGCCAGGCAGTTGAACACTGAAGCTTTCTTT. This translates into CASSLARQLNTEAFF.

The DNA for the CDR3 is TGCGCCAGCAGCTTAGGGTCTGGCGCAGATACGCAGTATTTT. This translates into CASSLGSGADTQYF. V usage is TRBV5-1 and J usage is TRBJ2-3; no reliable D call. Trimming cost V 2 bases and J 4 bases, with 11 bases left between them. Per germline, CDR1 SGHRS and CDR2 YFSETQ. The CDR3 consists of 14 residues.

The V call is TRBV11-3, the J call TRBJ2-1, with unresolved D. Trimming shortened V by 1 base and J by 4 bases, and 8 bases separated the two germline ends. Germline-derived CDR1 and CDR2 are SGHNT and YENEEA. The CDR3 is made up of 14 amino acids. CDR3 sequence (DNA): TGTGCCAGCAGCTTAGCGGCGGAGTACAATGAGCAGTTCTTC. This translates into CASSLAAEYNEQFF.

With respect to this clone: In the same sample, other DNA sequences code for this CDR3. The chain combines TRBV9 with TRBJ1-1; D is perhaps TRBD1 (5 bases). The CDR3 extends over 13 amino acids. Trimming pared 0 bases from V and 4 bases from J, leaving 7 bases between. CDR1 and CDR2 from the germline V gene are SGDLS and YYNGEE. The CDR3 coding sequence is TGTGCCAGCAGCGTAGATGGGGGCACTGAAGCTTTCTTT. Translating it yields CASSVDGGTEAFF.

CDR3 sequence: CASSLSGADTQYF. The CDR3 nucleotides read TGTGCCAGCAGCTTGTCAGGGGCAGATACGCAGTATTTT. The chain recombines TRBV5-4 with TRBJ2-3; possibly TRBD1 for D (6 bases). Germline lookup yields CDR1 SGHNT and CDR2 YYREEE (reference sequence). The CDR3 extends over 13 amino acids. V was clipped by 1 base and J by 4 bases, with 7 bases between them.

This chain links TRBV6-5 with TRBJ1-2; TRBD1 matches at 9 bases. The CDR3 contains 13 residues. CDR1 is MNHEY and CDR2 is SVGAGI in the germline V gene. Trimming took 9 bases from V and 3 from J; bases not matched to a gene: 5. This CDR3 reads CASLTGGHYGYTF. The CDR3 DNA reads as TGTGCCAGTTTGACAGGGGGACACTATGGCTACACCTTC.

V and J are TRBV6-5 and TRBJ2-3; 11 positions agree with TRBD2. Germline V CDR1 and CDR2: MNHEY, SVGAGI. CDR3 length: 14 amino acids. After removal of 6 bases from V and 6 bases from J, the junction contained 5 bases not matched to a gene. The chain's CDR3 is CASRVAGGADTQYF. Here the CDR3 DNA reads TGTGCCAGCAGGGTAGCGGGAGGGGCCGATACGCAGTATTTT.

The rearrangement joins TRBV3-1 (or the pseudogene TRBV3-2) to TRBJ1-5, with 8 bases identical to TRBD1. The germline gives CDR1 LGHDT, CDR2 YNNKEL (reference sequence). Germline trimming cut 4 bases from V and 5 bases from J; bases unmatched to any gene: 4. The CDR3 sequence is 14 residues long. In DNA form, the CDR3 reads TGTGCCAGCAGCCTCCAGGGGGCCGATCAGCCCCAGCATTTT. Translation: CASSLQGADQPQHF.

This rearrangement joins TRBV5-4 to TRBJ2-5; 7 bases match TRBD2. The V gene's germline CDR1 is SGHNT and CDR2 YYREEE (reference sequence). The CDR3 length is 17 residues. The trim removed 5 bases at V and 5 bases at J, leaving 18 bases unmatched. The CDR3 loop reads CASSSRVGAGSWETQYF. Written as DNA, the CDR3 is TGTGCCAGCAGTTCCCGGGTTGGAGCGGGGTCCTGGGAGACCCAGTACTTC. Based on the CDR3 plus reference TRBV5-4 and TRBJ2-5, the full variable domain is ETGVTQSPTHLIKTRGQQVTLRCSSQSGHNTVSWYQQALGQGPQFIFQYYREEENGRGNFPPRFSGLQFPNYSSELNVNALELDDSALYLCASSSRVGAGSWETQYFGPGTRLLVL.

The chain carries TRBV25-1 and TRBJ2-2, with D perhaps matching TRBD1 or TRBD2 (6 bases each). The V end lost 3 bases, the J end lost 5 bases, and 16 bases lay between the germline ends. This CDR3 has 16 residues. Germline CDR1 is MGHDK and CDR2 is SYGVNS. CDR3 in amino acids: CASSDVGGRRTGELFF. As DNA, the CDR3 is TGTGCCAGCAGTGACGTCGGGGGCAGGAGGACCGGGGAGCTGTTTTTT.

This chain links TRBV7-9 with TRBJ2-5; a weak D match, TRBD2 (6 bases). The V gene's germline CDR1 is SEHNR and CDR2 FQNEAQ (reference sequence). V lost 4 bases, J lost 7 bases, and 19 bases lay in between. The CDR3 length is 15 residues. CDR3 sequence (DNA): TGTGCCAGCAGCTCCTTCGATAGTTGGCGGGGGACCCAGTACTTC. Translated: CASSSFDSWRGTQYF.

CDR3 nucleotide sequence: TGTGCCAGCTCTACTAGGGTGGTCTACAATGAGCAGTTCTTC. Encoded protein: CASSTRVVYNEQFF. The V call is TRBV2, the J call TRBJ2-1, with D maybe TRBD2 (5 bases). The CDR3 is made up of 14 amino acids. V dropped 8 bases and J dropped 3 bases, with 14 bases sitting between them. Germline-derived CDR1 and CDR2 are SNHLY and FYNNEI.

The V call is TRBV5-6, the J call TRBJ1-6; D is uncertain. This CDR3 spans 15 amino acids. The germline gives CDR1 SGHDT, CDR2 YYEEEE. The germline V and J ends were trimmed by 2 bases and 1 base, with 7 bases remaining between them. The CDR3 DNA is TGTGCCAGCAGCTTAAGCGGGTCCTATAATTCACCCCTCCACTTT. Its translation: CASSLSGSYNSPLHF.

The J gene is TRBJ2-5, the V gene TRBV5-4; 8 bases fit TRBD1. This CDR3 is 15 amino acids long. Germline V gene sequence: CDR1 SGHNT, CDR2 YYREEE (reference sequence). Trimming took 3 bases from V and 1 from J; bases not matched to a gene: 5. The CDR3 region has the DNA TGTGCCAGCAGCTCCCAGGGGGCGCCCCAAGAGACCCAGTACTTC. Translation gives CASSSQGAPQETQYF. The whole variable domain, remainder taken from reference TRBV5-4 and TRBJ2-5, is ETGVTQSPTHLIKTRGQQVTLRCSSQSGHNTVSWYQQALGQGPQFIFQYYREEENGRGNFPPRFSGLQFPNYSSELNVNALELDDSALYLCASSSQGAPQETQYFGPGTRLLVL.

This clone was found a few times. The chain couples TRBV6-5 to TRBJ1-1, with D possibly being TRBD1 (6 bases). The CDR3 is 13 residues long. Germline V gives CDR1 MNHEY, CDR2 SVGAGI. Trimming took 8 bases from V and 4 from J, leaving 14 bases between them. CDR3 nucleotide sequence: TGTGCCAGCCGGGGGGCGTACGGCACTGAAGCTTTCTTT. It codes for CASRGAYGTEAFF.

The V and J genes are TRBV11-1 and TRBJ2-7; 9 bases agree with TRBD1. Germline CDR1 and CDR2: SGHAT and FQDESV (reference sequence). The CDR3 extends over 13 amino acids. After removal of 5 bases from V and 2 bases from J, the junction contained 1 base not matched to a gene. The CDR3 DNA follows: TGTGCCAGCAGCCGGGACAGGGCCTACGAGCAGTACTTC. This sequence encodes CASSRDRAYEQYF.

The chain couples TRBV6-6 to TRBJ2-1; D might be TRBD2 (6 bases). Germline CDR1 reads MNHNY; CDR2 reads SVGAGI (reference sequence). Trimming pared 7 bases from V and 6 bases from J, leaving 19 bases between. The CDR3 contains 15 residues. Here the CDR3 reads CASIYKGRGLNEQFF. Here the CDR3 DNA reads TGTGCCAGCATATATAAGGGGCGGGGCCTCAATGAGCAGTTCTTC.

The sample holds one count of this clone. V usage is TRBV7-2 and J usage is TRBJ2-7; 8 bases are a match to TRBD2. This CDR3 region has 14 residues. CDR1 is SGHTA, CDR2 FQGNSA, per germline. The V segment lost 8 bases and the J segment 4 bases; nucleotides outside the gene matches: 10. Here the CDR3 reads CASRRSGSRYEQYF. Written as DNA, the CDR3 is TGTGCCAGCCGCCGGAGCGGGAGTAGGTACGAGCAGTACTTC.

The gene calls are TRBV7-3 and TRBJ1-1; 8 positions match TRBD1. The CDR3 consists of 13 residues. Germline V gene lookup returns CDR1 SGHTA and CDR2 FQGTGA. V was clipped by 6 bases and J by 4 bases; unmatched bases: 4. Written as DNA, the CDR3 is TGTGCCAGCAGTCCACAGGGGGGCACTGAAGCTTTCTTT. Translated: CASSPQGGTEAFF. The entire variable domain, with the rest obtained from reference TRBV7-3 and TRBJ1-1, is as follows: GAGVSQTPSNKVTEKGKYVELRCDPISGHTALYWYRQSLGQGPEFLIYFQGTGAADDSGLPNDRFFAVRPEGSVSTLKIQRTERGDSAVYLCASSPQGGTEAFFGQGTRLTVV.

The chain has TRBV27 and TRBJ1-1, with D possibly being TRBD1 (6 bases). The V gene's germline CDR1 is MNHEY and CDR2 SMNVEV (reference sequence). This CDR3 region has 16 residues. V lost 5 bases and J 0 bases, leaving 16 bases between the germline ends. CDR3 in amino acids: CASSRLGHAMNTEAFF. CDR3 coding DNA: TGTGCCAGCAGTCGTCTGGGACACGCCATGAACACTGAAGCTTTCTTT.

This clone has just one count. V gene TRBV5-4 combines with J gene TRBJ1-3; D possibly corresponds to TRBD1 (5 bases). The CDR3 is 15 amino acids. V shed 3 bases and J shed 0 bases, with 10 bases lying between them. Germline V gene sequence: CDR1 SGHNT, CDR2 YYREEE (reference sequence). The DNA for the CDR3 is TGTGCCAGCAGCTGGGGGACGGGCTCTGGAAACACCATATATTTT. The encoded protein is CASSWGTGSGNTIYF. The whole variable domain, remainder taken from reference TRBV5-4 and TRBJ1-3, is ETGVTQSPTHLIKTRGQQVTLRCSSQSGHNTVSWYQQALGQGPQFIFQYYREEENGRGNFPPRFSGLQFPNYSSELNVNALELDDSALYLCASSWGTGSGNTIYFGEGSWLTVV.

The chain joins TRBV5-4 to TRBJ2-1; the D is unclear. The CDR3 covers 13 residues. V was shortened by 1 base and J by 5 bases, with 7 bases between the two germline ends. Germline V gene sequence: CDR1 SGHNT, CDR2 YYREEE (reference sequence). CDR3 in DNA: TGTGCCAGCAGCTTGTGGACCCACAATGAGCAGTTCTTC. Amino acid sequence: CASSLWTHNEQFF.

The J gene is TRBJ1-2, the V gene TRBV2, with D perhaps matching TRBD1 (5 bases). Germline V lookup: CDR1 SNHLY, CDR2 FYNNEI. The CDR3 runs to 13 residues. V was pared by 8 bases and J by 13 bases, with 23 bases between. Here the CDR3 reads CASLRENRSWGTF. As DNA, the CDR3 is TGTGCCAGCCTAAGGGAGAACAGGTCTTGGGGCACCTTC.

J is TRBJ2-1 and V is TRBV7-9, with D unclear. Germline V lookup: CDR1 SEHNR, CDR2 FQNEAQ (reference sequence). The CDR3 is 13 amino acids. Trimming cost V 8 bases and J 4 bases, with 12 bases left between them. CDR3 region: CASSSRAYNEQFF. The DNA for the CDR3 is TGTGCCAGCTCCTCTAGGGCATACAATGAGCAGTTCTTC. The entire variable domain, with the rest obtained from reference TRBV7-9 and TRBJ2-1, is as follows: DTGVSQNPRHKITKRGQNVTFRCDPISEHNRLYWYRQTLGQGPEFLTYFQNEAQLEKSRLLSDRFSAERPKGSFSTLEIQRTEQGDSAMYLCASSSRAYNEQFFGPGTRLTVL.